This record covers a single T cell receptor (beta chain). Its antigen is unidentified. Germline CDR1 is SEHNR and CDR2 is FQNEAQ (reference sequence). The CDR3 is 15 amino acids. V lost 5 bases and J lost 0, with 13 bases in between. The data were obtained in a study of Tregs in tolerant kidney transplant recipients. Study-level results: Biological reproducibility was not directly addressed in this study.

Here immunoSEQ multiplex PCR was the method, and the copy in TCRdb shows in-frame clones only, minus some. Here the sample spans under 300,000 clones, around 81% being singletons. This receptor was taken from a human donor in good health. The chain employs TRBV7-9 and TRBJ1-1; D is possibly TRBD1 (5 bases). Sequenced: CD4+ T cells from blood. The chain's CDR3 is CASSQRGSLNTEAFF. The CDR3 DNA reads as TGTGCCAGCAGCCAAAGGGGTTCCCTGAACACTGAAGCTTTCTTT.